Each of the 20 T cell receptor beta chains below was sequenced from the same sample in a study of shared clonotypes between healthy human individuals. Sequenced by immunoSEQ multiplex PCR; TCRdb stores in-frame clones only, minus some. Of about 520,000 clones in the sample, more than 95% were seen once. Sample: naive CD4+ T cells sorted from blood. The subset here: CD45RA+ positively selected. The receptors stem from a woman in her twenties or thirties in good health.

The chain combines TRBV18 with TRBJ2-4; 7 nucleotides line up with TRBD2. J lost 2 bases, V lost 4 bases, and 14 bases had no gene match. Per the germline V gene, CDR1 is KGHSH and CDR2 is LQKENI. This CDR3 is 18 amino acids long. The CDR3 loop reads CASSRQDGGSGSKNIQYF. The CDR3 DNA reads TGTGCCAGCTCACGTCAAGACGGCGGGAGCGGGTCCAAAAACATTCAGTACTTC.

The chain recombines TRBV4-1 with TRBJ1-2; D may be TRBD1 (6 bases). V shed 0 bases and J shed 4 bases, with 15 bases lying between them. Germline V gives CDR1 MGHRA, CDR2 YSYEKL. This CDR3 comprises 16 residues. The CDR3 region is CASSQEFRNRAYGYTF. CDR3 in DNA: TGCGCCAGCAGCCAAGAGTTTCGGAACAGGGCCTATGGCTACACCTTC.

The chain couples TRBV2 to TRBJ2-7; perhaps TRBD1 as D (6 bases). V was cut by 0 bases and J by 9 bases, with 9 bases left in between. Germline CDR1 SNHLY, CDR2 FYNNEI. The length of the CDR3 is 12 residues. CDR3 loop: CASSEAPTGQYF. CDR3 DNA: TGTGCCAGCAGTGAAGCCCCGACAGGGCAGTACTTC.

The V gene is TRBV5-1, the J gene TRBJ2-2, with D hard to call. V was pared by 3 bases and J by 6 bases, with 12 bases between. The CDR3 has 14 amino acids. Germline CDR1 and CDR2: SGHRS and YFSETQ. CDR3 nucleotide sequence: TGCGCCAGCAGCTCACTTGGACCAGCCGGGGAGCTGTTTTTT. This encodes CASSSLGPAGELFF.

V and J are TRBV7-8 and TRBJ2-5; TRBD2 aligns across 8 bases. The CDR3 contains 14 residues. The germline gives CDR1 SGHVS, CDR2 FQNEAQ. The trim removed 3 bases at V and 5 bases at J, leaving 5 bases unmatched. The chain's CDR3 is CASSFGTSGETQYF. The CDR3 region has the DNA TGTGCCAGCAGCTTCGGGACTAGTGGGGAGACCCAGTACTTC.

The rearrangement uses TRBV28 and TRBJ1-1; D is ambiguous. This CDR3 comprises 12 residues. Germline V lookup: CDR1 MDHEN, CDR2 SYDVKM. Deletions cut 3 bases from V and 5 bases from J, with 7 bases between. The CDR3 DNA reads as TGTGCCAGCAGTTTGGGAAGAACTGAAGCTTTCTTT. Its translation: CASSLGRTEAFF. Looking up the rest from reference TRBV28 and TRBJ1-1 gives the full variable domain: DVKVTQSSRYLVKRTGEKVFLECVQDMDHENMFWYRQDPGLGLRLIYFSYDVKMKEKGDIPEGYSVSREKKERFSLILESASTNQTSMYLCASSLGRTEAFFGQGTRLTVV.

The chain employs TRBV4-1 and TRBJ2-7, with D perhaps matching TRBD2 (5 bases). V was cut by 3 bases and J by 7 bases, with 10 bases left in between. CDR1 and CDR2 (germline): MGHRA, YSYEKL. The CDR3 is 12 amino acids. The CDR3 reads CASSHPRGEQYF. CDR3 nucleotide sequence: TGCGCCAGCAGCCATCCCCGGGGAGAGCAGTACTTC.

The V call is TRBV7-9, the J call TRBJ2-2; no clear D gene. Deletions cut 4 bases from V and 7 bases from J, with 16 bases between. Germline-derived CDR1 and CDR2 are SEHNR and FQNEAQ (reference sequence). There are 15 residues in the CDR3. The CDR3 region is CASSSRQLPDGELFF. In DNA, the CDR3 is TGTGCCAGCAGCTCCCGACAATTGCCGGACGGGGAGCTGTTTTTT.

This clone showed up just a few times. The rearrangement uses TRBV11-2 and TRBJ2-1, with D uncertain. Per germline, CDR1 SGHAT and CDR2 FQNNGV. The V end lost 5 bases, the J end lost 0 bases, and 8 bases lay between the germline ends. This CDR3 region has 14 residues. This CDR3 reads CASSPLGSYNEQFF. The CDR3 coding sequence is TGTGCCAGCAGCCCCCTTGGCTCCTACAATGAGCAGTTCTTC.

This clone appeared once. This chain joins TRBV4-2 and TRBJ2-2; TRBD2 aligns across 7 bases. V trimming: 0 bases; J trimming: 4 bases; junction bases outside the gene matches: 14. Germline CDR1 reads LGHNA; CDR2 reads YNFKEQ. The CDR3 is 19 residues long. The CDR3, as DNA: TGTGCCAGCAGCCAAGAGGATCTTAACTGGGGGGGTTCCACCGGGGAGCTGTTTTTT. As protein: CASSQEDLNWGGSTGELFF.

This clone was detected only once. The J gene is TRBJ1-1, the V gene TRBV5-1; D is undetermined. V shed 5 bases and J shed 1 base, with 15 bases lying between them. CDR1 is SGHRS, CDR2 YFSETQ, per germline. The CDR3 runs to 15 residues. CDR3 sequence reads: CASRTSTGSNTEAFF. CDR3 DNA: TGCGCCAGCAGGACCTCAACGGGTTCGAACACTGAAGCTTTCTTT. The full variable domain, rest sourced from reference TRBV5-1 and TRBJ1-1, is KAGVTQTPRYLIKTRGQQVTLSCSPISGHRSVSWYQQTPGQGLQFLFEYFSETQRNKGNFPGRFSGRQFSNSRSEMNVSTLELGDSALYLCASRTSTGSNTEAFFGQGTRLTVV.

The J gene is TRBJ2-1, the V gene TRBV9, with D perhaps TRBD2 (5 bases). The germline V and J ends were trimmed by 2 bases and 1 base, with 7 bases remaining between them. The CDR3 contains 14 residues. Germline V lookup: CDR1 SGDLS, CDR2 YYNGEE. The DNA of the CDR3 is TGTGCCAGCAGCGTTACGGGGTCCTACAATGAGCAGTTCTTC. Translation gives CASSVTGSYNEQFF.

This chain connects TRBV5-1 to TRBJ2-2; D is perhaps TRBD2 (5 bases). The V and J ends lost 4 bases and 0 bases respectively, with 10 bases between them. This CDR3 is built from 15 residues. Germline V gene data show CDR1 as SGHRS and CDR2 as YFSETQ. The CDR3 nucleotides read TGCGCCAGCAGCGTAACCGGGACGAACACCGGGGAGCTGTTTTTT. Its translation is CASSVTGTNTGELFF.

The V call is TRBV7-7, the J call TRBJ2-5, with unresolved D. Trimming stripped 5 bases from V and 3 bases from J, with 13 bases between. From germline, CDR1 is SSHAT and CDR2 FNYEAQ (reference sequence). This CDR3 has 14 amino acids. CDR3 sequence: CASSPGFRKETQYF. DNA for the CDR3: TGTGCCAGCAGCCCCGGGTTTCGGAAAGAGACCCAGTACTTC.

The V gene is TRBV2, the J gene TRBJ1-4, with TRBD1 matching 10 bases. The junction had 8 bases not matched to a gene; V was cut back by 6 bases and J by 7 bases. Germline CDR1 SNHLY, CDR2 FYNNEI. The CDR3 spans 15 residues. For the CDR3, the DNA is TGTGCCAGCAGCGAAAACCGGGACAGGGGTGAAAAACTGTTTTTT. Protein product: CASSENRDRGEKLFF.

V is TRBV19 and J is TRBJ2-3; D is possibly TRBD2 (5 bases). Trimming stripped 2 bases from V and 1 base from J, with 10 bases between. This CDR3 is built from 15 residues. Germline-derived CDR1 and CDR2 are LNHDA and SQIVND (reference sequence). The CDR3 loop reads CASSITGSGTDTQYF. The CDR3 nucleotides are TGTGCCAGTAGTATAACGGGGAGTGGCACAGATACGCAGTATTTT. The whole variable domain, remainder taken from reference TRBV19 and TRBJ2-3, is DGGITQSPKYLFRKEGQNVTLSCEQNLNHDAMYWYRQDPGQGLRLIYYSQIVNDFQKGDIAEGYSVSREKKESFPLTVTSAQKNPTAFYLCASSITGSGTDTQYFGPGTRLTVL.

This clone was seen only once. The chain joins TRBV6-6 to TRBJ1-5; a possible D gene is TRBD1 (6 bases). Trimming pared 2 bases from V and 4 bases from J, leaving 12 bases between. Germline V gene data show CDR1 as MNHNY and CDR2 as SVGAGI (reference sequence). The CDR3 has 15 residues. For the CDR3, the DNA is TGTGCCAGCAGTTACGTGGACAGACTTAATCAGCCCCAGCATTTT. The encoded protein is CASSYVDRLNQPQHF.

The V gene is TRBV5-1, the J gene TRBJ2-5, with 7 bases matching TRBD1. The J call may be mistaken, given a closer DNA end match to TRBJ2-7. CDR3 length: 14 amino acids. The V gene's germline CDR1 is SGHRS and CDR2 YFSETQ. The CDR3 region has the DNA TGCGCCAGCAGCACCCAAGGGGGCGGGTACGAGCAGTACTTC. Residues: CASSTQGGGYEQYF.

The V gene is TRBV11-2, the J gene TRBJ2-7; D might be TRBD2 (6 bases). The CDR3 has 14 amino acids. The V end was cut by 1 base, the J end by 3 bases, with 10 bases between. CDR1 SGHAT and CDR2 FQNNGV come from the germline V gene. The CDR3 region has the DNA TGTGCCAGCAGCTTAGCGGGAGCTGGCTACGAGCAGTACTTC. It codes for CASSLAGAGYEQYF.

The rearrangement links TRBV7-2 to TRBJ2-5; the match to TRBD1 covers 8 bases. Trimming removed 5 bases from V and 5 bases from J; junction bases left unmatched: 7. CDR1 and CDR2 (germline): SGHTA, FQGNSA. The CDR3 loop spans 14 amino acids. The CDR3 nucleotides are TGTGCCAGCAGCACAGGGGGGCAGTGGGAGACCCAGTACTTC. Its translation is CASSTGGQWETQYF. Variable domain in full (rest from reference TRBV7-2 and TRBJ2-5): GAGVSQSPSNKVTEKGKDVELRCDPISGHTALYWYRQSLGQGLEFLIYFQGNSAPDKSGLPSDRFSAERTGGSVSTLTIQRTQQEDSAVYLCASSTGGQWETQYFGPGTRLLVL.